This T cell receptor beta chain stems from a study of siplizumab effects on memory and regulatory T cells. Data came from immunoSEQ multiplex PCR; TCRdb stores just in-frame clones and leaves some out. This sample carries over 100,000 clones, just over 90% of them seen once, and the ten largest clones take approximately 0.17%. The CDR3 totals 14 residues. V lost 7 bases and J 2 bases, leaving 12 bases between the germline ends. The germline gives CDR1 MDHEN, CDR2 SYDVKM. The V and J genes are TRBV28 and TRBJ1-3; D possibly corresponds to TRBD1 (6 bases). The material sequenced was non-Treg CD4+ T cells sorted from blood. This sequence was found in a human donor in good health. CDR3 DNA sequence: TGTGCCAGCATCCAAGGGGGGGCTGGAAACACCATATATTTT. Translating gives CASIQGGAGNTIYF.